This T cell receptor beta chain came from a study of cytomegalovirus exposure and HLA in healthy donors. Study-wide findings and caveats: It was taken for granted in presence/absence analyses that sequencing depth across donors was roughly uniform. TCR beta V segments were, for the most part, productive about 87% or about 30% of the time in an earlier analysis.

From germline, CDR1 is ENHRY and CDR2 SYGVKD. CDR3 length: 14 amino acids. Between the trimmed V and J ends, which lost 10 bases and 1 base, there was a span of 16 bases. A remark on this clone: What it binds is not known.

The PCR contained 60 Vbeta and 13 Jbeta primers. The table came from immunoSEQ multiplex PCR; TCRdb's copy has only in-frame clones and leaves some out. The repertoire holds about 150,000 clones, with under 85% as singletons. The source material was PBMCs. The TCR originated in a man aged 18 to 30 in good health and CMV-seronegative. The V and J genes are TRBV10-3 and TRBJ1-1; D gene unclear. The CDR3: CATLREGKNTEAFF. The CDR3 DNA follows: TGTGCCACCCTACGTGAGGGAAAGAACACTGAAGCTTTCTTT.